The 24 T cell receptor beta chains reported below all come from one sample, sequenced in a study of human T cells and chemical hapten exposure. TCRdb ran MiXCR on the RACE reads and lists one entry per CDR3 protein. The top ten hold approximately 2% of the sample, which has over 85,000 distinct CDR3 sequences, about an eighth seen once. The sample's time point: patch test 1, 2 weeks after DPC sensitization. Noted treatment: therapeutic diphenylcyclopropenone sensitization with weekly scalp DPC. Source: whole blood, taken in connection with sensitization to the hapten diphenylcyclopropenone (DPC). Every receptor here comes from a woman aged 40-49 years with alopecia areata. Some clones in this sample may be carry-over from other donors' samples.

The chain is built from TRBV12-3 or TRBV12-4 and TRBJ2-3; 10 bases match TRBD2. J lost 6 bases, V lost 5 bases, and 5 bases had no gene match. The CDR3 is made up of 14 amino acids. Here the CDR3 DNA reads TGTGCCAGCAGTCTCTCAGCGGGAGGGGATACGCAGTATTTT. This encodes CASSLSAGGDTQYF.

This clonotype occurred a few times. J is TRBJ1-5 and V is TRBV2, with D possibly matching TRBD1 (6 bases). The V gene lost 2 bases and the J gene lost 6 bases, with 11 bases spanning the gap. Per the germline V gene, CDR1 is SNHLY and CDR2 is FYNNEI. The CDR3 totals 14 residues. The CDR3 DNA reads as TGTGCCAGCAGTGAAAATAGGGGGAGTCAGCCCCAGCATTTT. It is translated as CASSENRGSQPQHF.

The chain recombines TRBV6-2 or TRBV6-3 with TRBJ1-1, with D tentatively TRBD1 (6 bases). Looked up from germline, CDR1 is MNHEY and CDR2 is SVGEGT. V gave up 6 bases and J gave up 10 bases, with 21 bases separating them. The CDR3 extends over 14 amino acids. CDR3: CASSENRDSRGAFF. The CDR3 nucleotides read TGTGCCAGCAGCGAAAACAGGGATTCACGAGGAGCTTTCTTT.

The gene calls are TRBV19 and TRBJ2-1; the D gene is possibly TRBD2 (6 bases). The ends were cut back, 3 bases at V and 4 bases at J, with 13 bases in the middle. The CDR3 runs 15 residues. Germline CDR1 reads LNHDA; CDR2 reads SQIVND (reference sequence). This chain's CDR3 is CASSIGGRTYNEQFF. For the CDR3, the DNA is TGTGCCAGTAGTATTGGTGGGAGGACATACAATGAGCAGTTCTTC.

The genes are TRBV4-2 and TRBJ2-4; D is unclear. CDR1 and CDR2 (germline): LGHNA, YNFKEQ. V dropped 4 bases and J dropped 0 bases, with 4 bases sitting between them. This CDR3 contains 13 residues. CDR3 DNA sequence: TGTGCCAGCAGCCCGGGAGCCAAAAACATTCAGTACTTC. Amino acid sequence: CASSPGAKNIQYF.

This clonotype was picked up a small number of times. The V and J genes are TRBV12-3 or TRBV12-4 and TRBJ1-1; TRBD1 matches 7 bases. The CDR3 extends over 13 amino acids. Trimming at V came to 6 bases and at J to 5 bases, leaving 6 bases not matched to a gene. Here the CDR3 DNA reads TGTGCCAGCAGCGCACAGGGGCGGACTGAAGCTTTCTTT. As protein: CASSAQGRTEAFF.

In its sample, this clonotype was seen many times. This chain links TRBV3-1 with TRBJ2-3, with 7 bases aligning to TRBD2. Germline V CDR1 and CDR2: LGHDT, YNNKEL (reference sequence). V lost 4 bases, J lost 6 bases, and 7 bases stayed unmatched. This CDR3 region has 14 residues. In DNA, the CDR3 is TGTGCCAGCAGCCTCGCGGGAGCATCCGATACGCAGTATTTT. Encoded protein: CASSLAGASDTQYF.

In its sample, this clonotype was seen many times. The gene calls are TRBV28 and TRBJ1-1; 12 bases agree with TRBD1. This CDR3 has 15 amino acids. V lost 3 bases, J lost 3 bases, and 2 bases stayed unmatched. CDR1 is MDHEN and CDR2 is SYDVKM in the germline V gene. The CDR3 loop reads CASSLGDRGHTEAFF. CDR3 bases: TGTGCCAGCAGTTTGGGGGACAGGGGGCACACTGAAGCTTTCTTT.

The chain carries TRBV5-1 and TRBJ2-2, with D maybe TRBD1 (6 bases). The V and J ends lost 0 bases and 2 bases respectively, with 11 bases between them. The CDR3 runs 16 residues. Germline CDR1 and CDR2: SGHRS and YFSETQ. CDR3 nucleotide sequence: TGCGCCAGCAGCTTGGGGACAGTCCCCAACACCGGGGAGCTGTTTTTT. This codes for CASSLGTVPNTGELFF.

V usage is TRBV11-3 and J usage is TRBJ2-7; 7 nucleotides align to TRBD1. V lost 4 bases to trimming and J lost 2 bases; unmatched junction nucleotides: 8. The CDR3 runs 15 residues. The germline V gene encodes CDR1 SGHNT and CDR2 YENEEA. DNA of the CDR3: TGTGCCAGCAGCTCCCATAGACAGGGAGCCTACGAGCAGTACTTC. Protein sequence: CASSSHRQGAYEQYF.

In its sample, this clonotype was seen a few times. This chain connects TRBV12-5 to TRBJ2-5, with TRBD2 identical over 13 bases. CDR1 and CDR2 from the germline V gene are LGHNT and FRNRAP. The CDR3 has 15 amino acids. V trimming: 5 bases; J trimming: 5 bases; junction bases outside the gene matches: 5. CDR3 in amino acids: CASGLGLAGVETQYF. The CDR3 bases are TGTGCTAGTGGTCTTGGACTAGCGGGAGTCGAGACCCAGTACTTC.

This clonotype was counted only a few times. The chain recombines TRBV7-2 with TRBJ1-6; D is perhaps TRBD1 (6 bases). The V end lost 5 bases, the J end lost 6 bases, and 11 bases lay between the germline ends. CDR1 and CDR2 from the germline V gene are SGHTA and FQGNSA. The CDR3 length is 14 residues. The CDR3: CASSPGQTNSPLHF. As DNA, the CDR3 is TGTGCCAGCAGCCCTGGACAGACTAATTCACCCCTCCACTTT.

Worth noting for this clonotype: Since a much larger clone is just one base distant, this may be a read error. The chain links TRBV28 to TRBJ1-2, with 7 bases matching TRBD1. Germline assignment: CDR1 MDHEN and CDR2 SYDVKM. The CDR3 runs 14 residues. CDR3 in DNA: TGTGACAGCAGTGGGGGAGGGACAGTAATTCGCTACACCTTC. As protein: CDSSGGGTVIRYTF.

This clonotype has a handful of counts. The CDR3 here is CSVVGGRAFEQFF. In nucleotides, the CDR3 is TGCAGCGTTGTGGGCGGGAGGGCGTTTGAGCAGTTCTTC. The gene calls are TRBV29-1 and TRBJ2-1; 9 positions match TRBD2. The trim removed 4 bases at V and 9 bases at J, leaving 7 bases unmatched. This CDR3 contains 13 residues. Per the germline V gene, CDR1 is SQVTM and CDR2 is ANQGSEA.

This chain connects TRBV12-3 or TRBV12-4 to TRBJ1-1, with D maybe TRBD1 (5 bases). Trimming removed 6 bases at V and 5 bases at J, with 16 bases between. The CDR3 sequence is 14 residues long. The CDR3 reads CASSPPGGRTEAFF. DNA for the CDR3: TGTGCCAGCAGCCCCCCCGGGGGGAGGACTGAAGCTTTCTTT.

This clonotype was observed at least ten times. This rearrangement joins TRBV12-3 or TRBV12-4 to TRBJ1-3, with 8 bases fitting TRBD1. Germline trimming cut 4 bases from V and 5 bases from J; bases unmatched to any gene: 4. This CDR3 spans 14 amino acids. CDR3 bases: TGTGCCAGCAGTTCAGGGGGCAGCAGAAACACCATATATTTT. Its translation: CASSSGGSRNTIYF.

The gene calls are TRBV18 and TRBJ1-1, with 8 bases fitting TRBD1. CDR1 is KGHSH, CDR2 LQKENI, per germline. V was pared by 1 base and J by 5 bases, with 6 bases of the junction left unmatched. This CDR3 contains 15 residues. The CDR3 is CASSPLGTGLTEAFF. The CDR3 bases are TGTGCCAGCTCACCACTGGGGACAGGCCTAACTGAAGCTTTCTTT. The full variable domain, in which reference TRBV18 and TRBJ1-1 provide the parts outside the CDR3, is NAGVMQNPRHLVRRRGQEARLRCSPMKGHSHVYWYRQLPEEGLKFMVYLQKENIIDESGMPKERFSAEFPKEGPSILRIQQVVRGDSAAYFCASSPLGTGLTEAFFGQGTRLTVV.

This clonotype has a handful of counts. The chain recombines TRBV29-1 with TRBJ2-3, with D possibly being TRBD1 or TRBD2 (5 bases each). Trimming left V 1 base short and J 6 bases short, with 20 bases between. Germline CDR1 and CDR2: SQVTM and ANQGSEA. This CDR3 is built from 16 residues. The chain's CDR3 is CSVEAPPGRPRDTQYF. In nucleotides, the CDR3 is TGCAGCGTTGAAGCTCCCCCGGGACGCCCTAGGGATACGCAGTATTTT.

The chain joins TRBV4-1 to TRBJ2-2; weak D call: TRBD2 (5 bases). Germline-derived CDR1 and CDR2 are MGHRA and YSYEKL. CDR3 length equals 14 residues. The V end was cut by 6 bases, the J end by 7 bases, with 15 bases between. The CDR3 region is CASRGAVDLGELFF. In DNA, the CDR3 is TGCGCCAGCAGGGGAGCCGTCGATCTCGGGGAGCTGTTTTTT.

The rearrangement links TRBV29-1 to TRBJ1-1, with 10 bases identical to TRBD1. Germline V lookup: CDR1 SQVTM, CDR2 ANQGSEA. The ends lost 7 bases at V and 3 bases at J; junction bases unmatched: 5. CDR3 size: 13 residues. Here the CDR3 reads CSADRGLDTEAFF. In DNA form, the CDR3 reads TGCAGCGCAGACAGGGGGCTTGACACTGAAGCTTTCTTT. Full variable domain (rest looked up from reference TRBV29-1 and TRBJ1-1): SAVISQKPSRDICQRGTSLTIQCQVDSQVTMMFWYRQQPGQSLTLIATANQGSEATYESGFVIDKFPISRPNLTFSTLTVSNMSPEDSSIYLCSADRGLDTEAFFGQGTRLTVV.

This clonotype was seen at least ten times. The chain's CDR3 is CASRKGGQGGKEQYF. The CDR3 nucleotides are TGTGCCAGCCGAAAGGGAGGACAGGGGGGAAAAGAGCAGTACTTC. The chain links TRBV7-2 to TRBJ2-7, with 10 bases lining up with TRBD1. The ends lost 8 bases at V and 7 bases at J; junction bases unmatched: 14. The CDR3 contains 15 residues. Germline loops: CDR1 SGHTA, CDR2 FQGNSA. The whole variable domain, remainder taken from reference TRBV7-2 and TRBJ2-7, is GAGVSQSPSNKVTEKGKDVELRCDPISGHTALYWYRQSLGQGLEFLIYFQGNSAPDKSGLPSDRFSAERTGGSVSTLTIQRTQQEDSAVYLCASRKGGQGGKEQYFGPGTRLTVT.

The chain has TRBV7-2 and TRBJ2-5, with D hard to call. Trimming shortened V by 8 bases and J by 5 bases, and 12 bases separated the two germline ends. The CDR3 loop spans 12 amino acids. Germline lookup yields CDR1 SGHTA and CDR2 FQGNSA. The DNA of the CDR3 is TGTGCCAGCGCTGGGATGGGGGAGACCCAGTACTTC. Translating gives CASAGMGETQYF.

The chain has TRBV19 and TRBJ2-4; 13 nucleotides line up with TRBD2. The CDR3 has 15 amino acids. Germline CDR1 and CDR2: LNHDA and SQIVND (reference sequence). J gave up 7 bases and V 7 bases, and 7 bases lay outside the gene matches. The CDR3 region has the DNA TGTGCCAGTACCGGAGGACTAGCGGGAGATAACATTCAGTACTTC. This gives the protein CASTGGLAGDNIQYF.

Only a few counts were recorded for this clonotype. The chain couples TRBV7-9 to TRBJ2-1; TRBD2 is a possible D gene (5 bases). The CDR3 is made up of 14 amino acids. The germline V gene has CDR1 SEHNR and CDR2 FQNEAQ (reference sequence). The germline V and J ends were trimmed by 5 bases and 5 bases, with 13 bases remaining between them. CDR3 region: CASSPPGNHNEQFF. The CDR3, as DNA: TGTGCCAGCAGCCCGCCCGGGAACCACAATGAGCAGTTCTTC.